Following are 8 T cell receptor beta chains from one sample sequenced in a study of shared clonotypes between healthy human individuals. The repertoire was sequenced with immunoSEQ multiplex PCR; TCRdb's copy has only in-frame clones and lacks some. Here the sample spans about a million clones, around 77% being singletons. Sequencing was performed on memory CD4+ T cells from PBMCs. Noted subset: CD45RA-negative fraction. These TCRs come from a young man in good health. Some clones in this sample may be carry-over from other donors' samples.

V and J are TRBV30 and TRBJ2-1; a weak D match, TRBD2 (6 bases). CDR1 and CDR2 from the germline V gene are GTSNPN and SVGIG (reference sequence). V lost 8 bases to trimming and J lost 1 base, with 18 bases between them. The CDR3 runs 15 residues. For the CDR3, the DNA is TGTGCCCCCAAGGAGGGAGGATCTTCCTACAATGAGCAGTTCTTC. Protein sequence: CAPKEGGSSYNEQFF.

The rearrangement links TRBV5-1 to TRBJ2-3, with 9 positions matching TRBD2. This CDR3 is 17 amino acids long. The germline gives CDR1 SGHRS, CDR2 YFSETQ. Unmatched junction bases numbered 11, after V lost 0 bases and J lost 6 bases. The CDR3 reads CASSLALAGAPIDTQYF. CDR3 bases: TGCGCCAGCAGCTTGGCTTTAGCGGGAGCGCCGATTGATACGCAGTATTTT.

This clone was observed many times. The same CDR3 arises from other DNA sequences in this sample as well. The J gene is TRBJ1-5, the V gene TRBV28; D not resolved. V dropped 4 bases and J dropped 0 bases, with 1 base sitting between them. There are 12 residues in the CDR3. Germline V gives CDR1 MDHEN, CDR2 SYDVKM. The CDR3 region is CASSYSNQPQHF. CDR3 in DNA: TGTGCCAGCAGTTATAGCAATCAGCCCCAGCATTTT.

This rearrangement joins TRBV15 to TRBJ1-2; D perhaps matches TRBD1 (5 bases). CDR1 and CDR2 (germline): LNHNV, YYDKDF (reference sequence). This CDR3 is 15 amino acids long. V was pared by 6 bases and J by 4 bases, with 18 bases between. CDR3 region: CATRFLIGEGYGYTF. CDR3 in DNA: TGTGCCACCAGGTTTCTTATAGGGGAAGGCTATGGCTACACCTTC.

This clone appeared a few times. The rearrangement joins TRBV10-2 to TRBJ1-1; D gene ambiguous. With 6 bases removed from V and 5 bases from J, the gap between germline ends came to 10 bases. The germline V gene has CDR1 WSHSY and CDR2 SAAADI. The CDR3 runs 12 residues. The CDR3 DNA sequence: TGCGCCAGCAGCGAGGGTGGGACTGAAGCTTTCTTT. Encoded protein: CASSEGGTEAFF.

The gene calls are TRBV6-5 and TRBJ1-2; 8 bases fit TRBD1. The CDR3 is made up of 14 amino acids. V lost 5 bases and J lost 3; bases outside the gene matches: 5. CDR1 and CDR2 from the germline V gene are MNHEY and SVGAGI. The CDR3 DNA reads as TGTGCCAGCAGTCCGACAGGGGAACACTATGGCTACACCTTC. It is translated as CASSPTGEHYGYTF.

V and J are TRBV5-4 and TRBJ2-7; D perhaps matches TRBD1 (5 bases). Trimming pared 2 bases from V and 4 bases from J, leaving 13 bases between. Germline V CDR1 and CDR2: SGHNT, YYREEE (reference sequence). This CDR3 comprises 14 residues. The CDR3 bases are TGTGCCAGCAGCTTAGAAGGGGATACGTACGAGCAGTACTTC. It encodes CASSLEGDTYEQYF.

V usage is TRBV6-1 and J usage is TRBJ2-7, with no clear D. The CDR3 runs 13 residues. Germline V gene lookup returns CDR1 MNHNS and CDR2 SASEGT. V was pared by 5 bases and J by 2 bases, with 10 bases between. CDR3 bases: TGTGCCAGCAGTAACGAACCCGCCTACGAGCAGTACTTC. Protein sequence: CASSNEPAYEQYF.